The rows below give T cell receptor beta chains drawn from one sample of a study of T cells in Graves' hyperthyroidism and ophthalmopathy. TCRdb analysed the multiplex PCR reads with MiXCR anew, one entry per CDR3 protein. The sample consists of some 350,000 distinct CDR3 sequences, 15% of them appearing once. The sequencing input was blood. The receptors shown here come from a woman aged 55-70 years with Graves' ophthalmopathy. CDR3s leave out the opening cysteine and the closing phenylalanine or tryptophan.

V | CDR3
TRBV12-5 | ASGLVPEEGAGGYT
TRBV2 | ASRRGPTYEQY
TRBV4-1 | ASSPTSGRVYEQY
TRBV12-3/TRBV12-4 | ASSSGGQRGWPKYEQY
TRBV3-1 | ASSQVDLGEQF
TRBV29-1 | SVEDSYNEQF
TRBV9 | ASSEGTGGYNEQF
TRBV4-1 | ASNSGRNTGELF
TRBV11-2 | ASSVTDRGTEAF
TRBV2 | ASSEARRGDAF
TRBV27 | ASSLNGDRTDTQY
TRBV6-6 | ASSYSKGARQPQH
TRBV3-1 | ASSQGGNRAYEQY
TRBV11-2 | ASSLVRELF
TRBV30 | AWSVEGEQPQH
TRBV20-1 | SAKTRGGGSNQPQH
TRBV4-1 | ASSRTGGRASYEQY
TRBV5-1 | ASSLEGGRYPYEQY
TRBV12-3/TRBV12-4 | ASSSGTSGIYNEQF
TRBV6-1 | ASSGGTSVRYEQY
TRBV2 | ASSLGTLEWGYT
TRBV20-1 | SARAPSGGATGQPQH
TRBV12-3/TRBV12-4 | ASSVGIGSNQPQH
TRBV18 | ASSPRDGNEKLF
TRBV27 | ASSEPRSGVLKYGYT
TRBV3-1 | ASSQEPVYEQY
TRBV28 | ASSSLTPGALREQF
TRBV2 | ASSETRNIQY
TRBV20-1 | SERKGPTDTQY
TRBV28 | ASSPMGQGLINEQF
TRBV27 | ASSYDRGGSYNEQF
TRBV29-1 | SAGRGAGTGDTQY
TRBV18 | ASSPRRGHTGELF
TRBV5-1 | ASSLGLEGYNEQF
TRBV6-2/TRBV6-3 | ASSYEAGVYEQY
TRBV20-1 | SAERGLARYEQY
TRBV4-1 | ASSQADSYNEQF
TRBV28 | ASSFNWETSSYEQY
TRBV29-1 | SVAAAGVGETQY
TRBV20-1 | SASLAGGDYGYT
TRBV7-2 | ASSLEGRVGEQF
TRBV4-2 | ASSSWASVTYEQY
TRBV2 | ASRYGQGGSYEQY
TRBV7-9 | ASSFAGGHEQF
TRBV5-1 | ASSLAGMSYEQY